This T cell receptor (beta chain) was retrieved from a study of T-cell reconstitution after alpha-beta-depleted transplantation in children. Preparation of the TCRbeta library involved a method that used unique molecular identifiers. TCRdb re-derived calls from the PCR reads in MiXCR, one entry per CDR3 protein. The sample contains a few hundred thousand distinct CDR3 sequences, roughly 27% of which appear only once. Germline CDR1 is SNHLY and CDR2 is FYNNEI. The CDR3 length is 12 residues. The germline V and J ends were trimmed by 5 bases and 7 bases, with 12 bases remaining between them. Points from the study as a whole: There were some patients whose high TCRbeta diversity at day 60 came from surviving recipient T cells and thymic progenitors. The authors attributed T-cell counts and diversity one year after transplant mostly to newly produced T cells. Approximately two months post-transplant, alpha-beta T cells reportedly originated from several hundred expanded graft clones.

Worth noting for this clonotype: What it recognizes is unknown.

The receptor's source is a boy under two years old with Wiskott-Aldrich syndrome, due to receive a stem cell transplant. The material was PBMCs, obtained before TCRalphabeta/CD19-depleted stem cell transplant. This chain connects TRBV2 to TRBJ2-7; possibly TRBD1 for D (6 bases). The CDR3 nucleotides are TGTGCCAGCAGTCAGGGGTGGCGTGAGCAGTACTTC. Amino acid sequence: CASSQGWREQYF.